This T cell receptor (beta chain) was documented in a study of technical replicates of blood from a handful of donors. V lost 1 base to trimming and J lost 2 bases; unmatched junction nucleotides: 3. Per germline, CDR1 SGHDT and CDR2 YYEEEE. The length of the CDR3 is 14 residues. Assay: immunoSEQ multiplex PCR; the TCRdb copy retains only in-frame clones and omits some. This table holds 85,000 to 100,000 clones, approximately 96% found once. Sequencing was done on a sample of T cells isolated from PBMCs. The receptor was isolated from a human donor in good health. This chain uses TRBV5-6 with TRBJ2-7; 7 bases are shared with TRBD2. In nucleotides, the CDR3 is TGTGCCAGCAGCTTGTGGCGGGAGCCCTACGAGCAGTACTTC. This encodes CASSLWREPYEQYF.